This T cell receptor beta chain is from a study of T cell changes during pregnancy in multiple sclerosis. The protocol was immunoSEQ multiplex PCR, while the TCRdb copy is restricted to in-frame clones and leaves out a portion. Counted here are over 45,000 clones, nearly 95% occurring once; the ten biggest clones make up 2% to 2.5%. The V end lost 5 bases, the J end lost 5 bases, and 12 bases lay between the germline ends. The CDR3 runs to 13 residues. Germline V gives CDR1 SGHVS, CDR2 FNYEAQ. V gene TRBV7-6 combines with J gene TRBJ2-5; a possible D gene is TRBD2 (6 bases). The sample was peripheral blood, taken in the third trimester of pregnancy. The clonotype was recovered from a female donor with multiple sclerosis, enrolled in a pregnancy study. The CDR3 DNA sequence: TGTGCCAGCAGCGGTAGCGGTCCGGAGACCCAGTACTTC. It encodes CASSGSGPETQYF.